This T cell receptor (beta chain) was recovered during a study of T cell responses to AZD1222 COVID-19 vaccine. Only in-frame clones appear in the TCRdb table, and some are missing; sequencing was by immunoSEQ multiplex PCR. The sample lists around 140,000 clones; around nine tenths were seen once. Turning to this clone: The target antigen is unknown.

The germline V gene encodes CDR1 LNHNV and CDR2 YYDKDF (reference sequence). V was shortened by 5 bases and J by 7 bases, with 12 bases between the two germline ends. The CDR3 length is 14 residues. Whole-study results and caveats: Among the donors, most were white British and more were female, and clonal diversity was possibly underestimated. Repertoires were collected only later (after the peak T cell response had occurred).

The source material was peripheral blood, sampled on day 0 of AZD1222 vaccination. The chain is built from TRBV15 and TRBJ1-6, with a tentative D call TRBD1 (5 bases). This TCR derives from an adult in good health. In DNA form, the CDR3 reads TGTGCCACCAGCCGGGGGACGGGGAATTCACCCCTCCACTTT. Its translation: CATSRGTGNSPLHF.